A selection of T cell receptor beta chains follows, all from one sample in a study of Graves' ophthalmopathy and Graves' hyperthyroidism. TCRdb recomputed calls from the multiplex PCR reads with MiXCR, one row per CDR3 protein. The sample holds over 650,000 distinct CDR3 sequences; just over 40% are singletons and the top ten take more than 3%. Specimen: peripheral blood. These receptors were obtained from an adult man with Graves' ophthalmopathy. Each CDR3 is given with its conserved first and last residue. A D gene is named only where the DNA matches it firmly. Clone sizes are given selectively: once, few, many, or a class where the clone is expanded.

j_call | v_call | clone_size | d_call | cdr3_nt | cdr3_aa
TRBJ1-2 | TRBV29-1 | many | . | TGCAGCGTTGAAGGTGCCTCGACCGGGAACTATGGCTACACCTTC | CSVEGASTGNYGYTF
TRBJ2-2 | TRBV7-9 | . | . | TGTGCCAGCCGAATCACCGGGGAGCTGTTTTTT | CASRITGELFF
TRBJ2-7 | TRBV5-8 | few | TRBD1 | TGTGCCAGCAGCCAGAGACAGGGAGCCCCCGGCGAGCAGTACTTC | CASSQRQGAPGEQYF
TRBJ2-7 | TRBV20-1 | many | . | TGCAGTGCTAGAGGGGGCATGTCCTACGAGCAGTACTTC | CSARGGMSYEQYF
TRBJ1-6 | TRBV7-8 | many | . | TGTGCCAGCAGCACATCCGCCCTAGGACACACCAGTTATAATTCACCCCTCCACTTT | CASSTSALGHTSYNSPLHF
TRBJ1-4 | TRBV25-1 | few | TRBD1 | TGTGCCAGCGGGGACAGGCTTCCCACTAATGAAAAACTGTTTTTT | CASGDRLPTNEKLFF
TRBJ1-5 | TRBV19 | . | . | TGTGCCAGTAGTATTTATGCGGAAAGCAAACAGCCCCAGCATTTT | CASSIYAESKQPQHF
TRBJ1-5 | TRBV25-1 | . | . | TGTGCCAGCAGAGATGTGGGAAGGCAGCCCCAGCATTTT | CASRDVGRQPQHF
TRBJ1-5 | TRBV6-1 | many | TRBD1 | TGTGCCAGCTCCACCGGGACAGGGAGGGTTGGCAATCAGCCCCAGCATTTT | CASSTGTGRVGNQPQHF
TRBJ1-2 | TRBV2 | few | . | TGTGCCAGCAGTGATGTGGGGAAAGGCTACACCTTC | CASSDVGKGYTF
TRBJ2-7 | TRBV2 | many | . | TGTGCCAGCAGTGAAGCCCTAGCAAGTTACGAGCAGTACTTC | CASSEALASYEQYF
TRBJ2-5 | TRBV14 | many | . | TGTGCCAGCAGCCAAGATTTCGGGGAGACCCAGTACTTC | CASSQDFGETQYF
TRBJ2-5 | TRBV24-1 | . | . | TGTGCCACCAGTGATTTGACGGAAGATCAGCCCCAGTACTTC | CATSDLTEDQPQYF
TRBJ1-1 | TRBV7-9 | many | TRBD1 | TGTGCCAGCAGTAACCAGGGACAGGAGGGGTTCACTGAAGCTTTCTTT | CASSNQGQEGFTEAFF
TRBJ1-2 | TRBV2 | many | TRBD1 | TGTGCCAGCAGTGGGTACAGGGGGCTCTATGGCTACACCTTC | CASSGYRGLYGYTF
TRBJ1-3 | TRBV7-9 | many | . | TGTGCCAGCAGCTTAGCAGGTTTCGCTGGAAACACCATATATTTT | CASSLAGFAGNTIYF
TRBJ1-2 | TRBV12-3/TRBV12-4 | . | TRBD1 | TGTGCCAGCAGTTTAGCGACAGGGAACCGCTATGGCTACACCTTC | CASSLATGNRYGYTF
TRBJ1-5 | TRBV7-8 | . | TRBD1 | TGTGCCAGCAGCTTAGGAGCAGGGGGCTACGAGCATTTT | CASSLGAGGYEHF
TRBJ2-7 | TRBV20-1 | few | TRBD2 | TGCAGTGCTAGTAGAGCTAGCGGGGGCATCTACGAGCAGTACTTC | CSASRASGGIYEQYF
TRBJ2-6 | TRBV7-2 | . | . | TGTGCCAGCAGCCCAGGGTCTCCCTCTGGGGCCAACGTCCTGACTTTC | CASSPGSPSGANVLTF
TRBJ2-6 | TRBV7-6 | few | TRBD2 | TGTGCCAGCAGCCCCCAAGCGGGGGGGTCTGGGGCCAACGTCCTGACTTTC | CASSPQAGGSGANVLTF
TRBJ2-5 | TRBV9 | few | . | TGTGCCAGCAGCTTGGGAGTGGGGCACCAAGAGACCCAGTACTTC | CASSLGVGHQETQYF
TRBJ1-5 | TRBV10-2 | . | TRBD1 | TGTGCCAGCGAGGGACAGGGCGTTCAGCCCCAGCATTTT | CASEGQGVQPQHF
TRBJ1-2 | TRBV5-1 | many | . | TGCGCCAGCAGCCGATCCGGGCCGACGGACTATGGCTACACCTTC | CASSRSGPTDYGYTF
TRBJ2-5 | TRBV7-9 | . | TRBD1 | TGTGCTAGCAGCCCACAGGGGGCAAACACCGGGGAGACCCAGTACTTC | CASSPQGANTGETQYF
TRBJ2-7 | TRBV27 | few | TRBD2 | TGTGCCAGCAGCCCTTTCCTAGCGGGCTCCTACGAGCAGTACTTC | CASSPFLAGSYEQYF
TRBJ2-6 | TRBV29-1 | once | . | TGCAGCGTCACCCTTGGAGGCAGGGCCTACGTCCTGACTTTC | CSVTLGGRAYVLTF
TRBJ1-1 | TRBV12-3/TRBV12-4 | . | . | TGTGCTAGTGGTTTGGTTACAGGGAGGAGGGCCACTGAAGCTTTCTTT | CASGLVTGRRATEAFF
TRBJ2-3 | TRBV29-1 | . | TRBD2 | TGCAGCGTTGTACTGGGACTAGCGGGAGGGCAAGATACGCAGTATTTT | CSVVLGLAGGQDTQYF
TRBJ2-3 | TRBV12-3/TRBV12-4 | . | . | TGTGCTAGTGGGGGGAGAACAGATACGCAGTATTTT | CASGGRTDTQYF
TRBJ1-1 | TRBV19 | many | . | TGTGCCAGTAGTATAGATCCGGGGATGAACACTGAAGCTTTCTTT | CASSIDPGMNTEAFF
TRBJ1-2 | TRBV9 | many | TRBD1 | TGTGCCAGCAGCGTAGGGGAGGGGACAGCTAACTATGGCTACACCTTC | CASSVGEGTANYGYTF
TRBJ2-7 | TRBV5-1 | few | TRBD1 | TGCGCCAGCAGAGCCAGGGGGCTCGCCTACGAGCAGTACTTC | CASRARGLAYEQYF
TRBJ2-7 | TRBV29-1 | . | . | TGCAGTGCTAGTAAAGGGACGAACTCCTACGAGCAGTACTTC | CSASKGTNSYEQYF
TRBJ2-2 | TRBV11-3 | . | . | TGTGCCAGCAGCATCGGGGGACCGAACACCGGGGAGCTGTTTTTT | CASSIGGPNTGELFF
TRBJ1-4 | TRBV29-1 | once | . | TGCAGCGTTGAAGAGTGGGGACTGTTTTTT | CSVEEWGLFF
TRBJ1-2 | TRBV20-1 | few | . | TGCAGTGCCCGCGGGGGGGCAGGCTACACCTTC | CSARGGAGYTF
TRBJ1-1 | TRBV13 | many | . | TGTGCCAGCAGCTCCTACAGGGCTGAAGCTTTCTTT | CASSSYRAEAFF
TRBJ2-6 | TRBV5-8 | . | . | TGCGCCAGCAGCCAAGATGGCCCCTCTGGGGCCAACGTCCTGACTTTC | CASSQDGPSGANVLTF
TRBJ2-5 | TRBV24-1 | . | . | TGTGCCACCAGTGCTAGAGCCGGAGAGACCCAGTACTTC | CATSARAGETQYF
TRBJ1-3 | TRBV19 | many | . | TGTGCCAGTAGTATCACAAACTCTGGAAACACCATATATTTT | CASSITNSGNTIYF
TRBJ2-7 | TRBV29-1 | . | . | TGCCAGCTCGTCACCAACAGGACCTACGAGCAGTACTTC | CQLVTNRTYEQYF
TRBJ1-6 | TRBV7-2 | few | . | TGTGCCAGCTCACCAATCGGGCTTTATAATTCACCCCTCCACTTT | CASSPIGLYNSPLHF
TRBJ1-2 | TRBV6-5 | . | TRBD1 | TGTGCCAGCAGTTACTATCGGACAGGGGGCCTCTATGGCTACACCTTC | CASSYYRTGGLYGYTF
TRBJ2-7 | TRBV7-6 | many | . | TGTGCCAGCAGCCAGGCGGACAGCCCATCGCACGAGCAGTACTTC | CASSQADSPSHEQYF
TRBJ1-5 | TRBV10-3 | many | . | TGTGCCATCAGTGATGGAGACCGCAACGATCAGCCCCAGCATTTT | CAISDGDRNDQPQHF
TRBJ2-5 | TRBV4-3 | many | . | TGCGCCAGCAGCCAGGGGGCAGGGGAGACCCAGTACTTC | CASSQGAGETQYF
TRBJ2-7 | TRBV10-3 | many | . | TGTGCCATCAGTGAGGTCCAAACCTACGAGCAGTACTTC | CAISEVQTYEQYF
TRBJ2-7 | TRBV7-8 | many | . | TGTGCCAGCAGCTTACCAGGGGATGGGAGTCCCAACGAGCAGTACTTC | CASSLPGDGSPNEQYF
TRBJ1-1 | TRBV29-1 | . | TRBD1 | TGCAGCGTTGGACAGGGGGGGGCTGAAGCTTTCTTT | CSVGQGGAEAFF
TRBJ1-6 | TRBV12-5 | . | . | TGTGCTAGTGGTTATGGGGGCCCTAATTCACCCCTCCACTTT | CASGYGGPNSPLHF
TRBJ2-2 | TRBV5-6 | few | TRBD2 | TGTGCCAGCAGCTTACCGAGCGGGGGGCGGGACACCGGGGAGCTGTTTTTT | CASSLPSGGRDTGELFF